The rows below give T cell receptor beta chains drawn from one sample of a study of shared clonotypes between healthy human individuals. Data came from immunoSEQ multiplex PCR; TCRdb stores just in-frame clones and leaves some out. This sample yields about 2.2 million clones, of which roughly 91% are seen a single time; more than 1.5% belongs to the top ten. The sample comprised naive CD8+ T cells from PBMCs. The source of these receptors is a man between 18 and 29 years old in good health. Some clones in this sample may be carry-over from other donors' samples. Both conserved end residues are part of each CDR3. The order of the fields is V gene, clone size, D gene, J gene, CDR3 protein, CDR3 DNA. The D gene is left open where the match is weak. Clone size is given for some rows only: seen once, a few or many times, or a class if the clone is expanded.

v_call: TRBV4-3
clone_size: .
d_call: TRBD2
j_call: TRBJ2-2
cdr3_aa: CASSQRAGGHTGELFF
cdr3_nt: TGCGCCAGCAGCCAGAGGGCGGGAGGCCACACCGGGGAGCTGTTTTTT

v_call: TRBV28
clone_size: .
d_call: TRBD1
j_call: TRBJ2-5
cdr3_aa: CASSPGQIQETQYF
cdr3_nt: TGTGCCAGCAGCCCGGGACAGATCCAAGAGACCCAGTACTTC

v_call: TRBV7-2
clone_size: .
d_call: .
j_call: TRBJ1-2
cdr3_aa: CASTLSPLGNYGYTF
cdr3_nt: TGTGCCAGCACCCTATCCCCCCTGGGAAACTATGGCTACACCTTC

v_call: TRBV5-5
clone_size: once
d_call: .
j_call: TRBJ1-2
cdr3_aa: CASSLPAANYGYTF
cdr3_nt: TGTGCCAGCAGCTTGCCAGCAGCTAACTATGGCTACACCTTC

v_call: TRBV29-1
clone_size: .
d_call: .
j_call: TRBJ2-5
cdr3_aa: CSVPGETQYF
cdr3_nt: TGCAGCGTTCCGGGGGAGACCCAGTACTTC

v_call: TRBV18
clone_size: .
d_call: .
j_call: TRBJ1-2
cdr3_aa: CASGQDRTNYGYTF
cdr3_nt: TGTGCCAGCGGACAAGACAGAACTAACTATGGCTACACCTTC

v_call: TRBV19
clone_size: .
d_call: .
j_call: TRBJ1-5
cdr3_aa: CASEDTGNQPQHF
cdr3_nt: TGTGCCAGTGAGGACACTGGCAATCAGCCCCAGCATTTT

v_call: TRBV28
clone_size: .
d_call: TRBD1
j_call: TRBJ2-7
cdr3_aa: CASGLGQNYEQYF
cdr3_nt: TGTGCCAGCGGACTGGGACAGAACTACGAGCAGTACTTC

v_call: TRBV4-3
clone_size: .
d_call: .
j_call: TRBJ2-3
cdr3_aa: CASSQVAGDTQYF
cdr3_nt: TGCGCCAGCAGCCAAGTGGCGGGGGATACGCAGTATTTT

v_call: TRBV27
clone_size: .
d_call: .
j_call: TRBJ2-7
cdr3_aa: CASSLRGEGAYEQYF
cdr3_nt: TGTGCCAGCAGTTTAAGGGGGGAAGGGGCCTACGAGCAGTACTTC

v_call: TRBV30
clone_size: .
d_call: .
j_call: TRBJ1-4
cdr3_aa: CAWSSRNQGAFNEKLFF
cdr3_nt: TGTGCCTGGAGTTCACGAAATCAGGGCGCCTTTAATGAAAAACTGTTTTTT

v_call: TRBV9
clone_size: once
d_call: .
j_call: TRBJ1-5
cdr3_aa: CASSGGGRYQPQHF
cdr3_nt: TGTGCCAGCAGCGGGGGTGGGCGATATCAGCCCCAGCATTTT

v_call: TRBV30
clone_size: .
d_call: TRBD1
j_call: TRBJ2-7
cdr3_aa: CAWSGVTGVLHEQYF
cdr3_nt: TGTGCCTGGAGTGGTGTGACAGGGGTTCTCCACGAGCAGTACTTC

v_call: TRBV4-1
clone_size: few
d_call: TRBD1
j_call: TRBJ1-1
cdr3_aa: CASSHGTGHMNTEAFF
cdr3_nt: TGCGCCAGCAGCCACGGGACAGGGCATATGAACACTGAAGCTTTCTTT

v_call: TRBV28
clone_size: .
d_call: TRBD2
j_call: TRBJ2-7
cdr3_aa: CASSFSPSGTSGPLTYEQYF
cdr3_nt: TGTGCCAGCAGTTTTTCTCCATCCGGGACTAGCGGGCCGTTAACCTACGAGCAGTACTTC

v_call: TRBV15
clone_size: .
d_call: .
j_call: TRBJ2-7
cdr3_aa: CATSRERADPYEQYF
cdr3_nt: TGTGCCACCAGCAGAGAGAGGGCAGACCCCTACGAGCAGTACTTC

v_call: TRBV6-5
clone_size: .
d_call: .
j_call: TRBJ2-2
cdr3_aa: CASSYGLAGGELFF
cdr3_nt: TGTGCCAGCAGTTACGGTCTAGCTGGCGGGGAGCTGTTTTTT

v_call: TRBV27
clone_size: .
d_call: TRBD2
j_call: TRBJ2-3
cdr3_aa: CASSLGAGGADTQYF
cdr3_nt: TGTGCCAGCAGTCTAGGAGCGGGGGGGGCGGATACGCAGTATTTT

v_call: TRBV28
clone_size: .
d_call: .
j_call: TRBJ1-1
cdr3_aa: CASSLSGPLNTEAFF
cdr3_nt: TGTGCCAGCAGTTTATCTGGGCCGTTGAACACTGAAGCTTTCTTT

v_call: TRBV6-5
clone_size: .
d_call: TRBD1
j_call: TRBJ2-7
cdr3_aa: CASRFLGTGNYEQYF
cdr3_nt: TGTGCCAGCAGATTCCTCGGGACAGGGAATTACGAGCAGTACTTC

v_call: TRBV4-2
clone_size: .
d_call: .
j_call: TRBJ1-1
cdr3_aa: CASSLSRESIVEAFF
cdr3_nt: TGTGCCAGCAGCCTAAGCCGGGAAAGTATAGTTGAAGCTTTCTTT

v_call: TRBV10-3
clone_size: .
d_call: .
j_call: TRBJ2-1
cdr3_aa: CAISTGGGNEQFF
cdr3_nt: TGTGCCATCAGTACCGGGGGTGGAAATGAGCAGTTCTTC

v_call: TRBV5-5
clone_size: .
d_call: TRBD1
j_call: TRBJ2-7
cdr3_aa: CASSNQAGTGRNEQYF
cdr3_nt: TGTGCCAGCAGCAATCAAGCCGGGACAGGGAGGAACGAGCAGTACTTC

v_call: TRBV19
clone_size: .
d_call: .
j_call: TRBJ1-2
cdr3_aa: CASGGPEERNYGYTF
cdr3_nt: TGTGCCAGCGGGGGTCCTGAAGAACGTAACTATGGCTACACCTTC

v_call: TRBV27
clone_size: .
d_call: .
j_call: TRBJ2-5
cdr3_aa: CASSLSYPETQYF
cdr3_nt: TGTGCCAGCAGTTTATCGTACCCAGAGACCCAGTACTTC

v_call: TRBV7-9
clone_size: .
d_call: TRBD2
j_call: TRBJ2-1
cdr3_aa: CASSLGAGGIVNEQFF
cdr3_nt: TGTGCCAGCAGCTTAGGGGCGGGAGGGATTGTCAATGAGCAGTTCTTC

v_call: TRBV6-5
clone_size: .
d_call: .
j_call: TRBJ2-5
cdr3_aa: CASSYSMVQTQYF
cdr3_nt: TGTGCCAGCAGTTACTCGATGGTACAGACCCAGTACTTC

v_call: TRBV29-1
clone_size: .
d_call: .
j_call: TRBJ2-2
cdr3_aa: CSVVLGNTGELFF
cdr3_nt: TGCAGCGTAGTTCTAGGGAACACCGGGGAGCTGTTTTTT

v_call: TRBV6-1
clone_size: .
d_call: TRBD1
j_call: TRBJ2-2
cdr3_aa: CASSEALQGGPGELFF
cdr3_nt: TGTGCCAGCAGTGAAGCGCTTCAAGGGGGCCCCGGGGAGCTGTTTTTT

v_call: TRBV5-8
clone_size: .
d_call: .
j_call: TRBJ1-1
cdr3_aa: CASSLVPGGDTEAFF
cdr3_nt: TGTGCCAGCAGCTTGGTCCCCGGGGGGGACACTGAAGCTTTCTTT

v_call: TRBV11-2
clone_size: once
d_call: TRBD2
j_call: TRBJ2-7
cdr3_aa: CASSFIPSGLSYEQYF
cdr3_nt: TGTGCCAGCAGCTTTATTCCTAGCGGTTTATCCTACGAGCAGTACTTC

v_call: TRBV11-2
clone_size: once
d_call: .
j_call: TRBJ2-7
cdr3_aa: CASRIGITYEQYF
cdr3_nt: TGTGCCAGCAGAATCGGGATCACCTACGAGCAGTACTTC

v_call: TRBV7-9
clone_size: .
d_call: .
j_call: TRBJ2-7
cdr3_aa: CASSPDRPIYEQYF
cdr3_nt: TGTGCCAGCAGCCCCGACAGGCCGATCTACGAGCAGTACTTC

v_call: TRBV10-3
clone_size: .
d_call: .
j_call: TRBJ2-7
cdr3_aa: CATTGQTGEQYF
cdr3_nt: TGTGCCACAACGGGACAAACGGGGGAGCAGTACTTC

v_call: TRBV19
clone_size: .
d_call: .
j_call: TRBJ2-1
cdr3_aa: CASSIGGNEQFF
cdr3_nt: TGTGCCAGTAGTATAGGGGGCAATGAGCAGTTCTTC

v_call: TRBV2
clone_size: .
d_call: TRBD2
j_call: TRBJ2-1
cdr3_aa: CASSGSGVTYNEQFF
cdr3_nt: TGTGCCAGCAGCGGTAGCGGGGTCACCTACAATGAGCAGTTCTTC

v_call: TRBV27
clone_size: once
d_call: TRBD2
j_call: TRBJ2-1
cdr3_aa: CASSFTSGSRANEQFF
cdr3_nt: TGTGCCAGCAGTTTTACTAGCGGGAGTCGGGCCAATGAGCAGTTCTTC

v_call: TRBV27
clone_size: few
d_call: .
j_call: TRBJ2-7
cdr3_aa: CASSLGTTYEQYF
cdr3_nt: TGTGCCAGCAGTTTGGGGACCACCTACGAGCAGTACTTC

v_call: TRBV7-9
clone_size: .
d_call: .
j_call: TRBJ2-7
cdr3_aa: CASSPGGGRGEQYF
cdr3_nt: TGTGCCAGCAGCCCCGGAGGGGGAAGGGGCGAGCAGTACTTC

v_call: TRBV27
clone_size: .
d_call: .
j_call: TRBJ2-3
cdr3_aa: CASSLSMRGATDTQYF
cdr3_nt: TGTGCCAGCAGTTTATCAATGAGGGGGGCAACAGATACGCAGTATTTT

v_call: TRBV9
clone_size: .
d_call: .
j_call: TRBJ1-4
cdr3_aa: CASSVAESEKLFF
cdr3_nt: TGTGCCAGCAGCGTAGCCGAAAGTGAAAAACTGTTTTTT

v_call: TRBV7-9
clone_size: .
d_call: .
j_call: TRBJ2-3
cdr3_aa: CASSQTASGDTQYF
cdr3_nt: TGTGCCAGCAGCCAAACCGCTTCCGGAGATACGCAGTATTTT

v_call: TRBV18
clone_size: .
d_call: .
j_call: TRBJ2-7
cdr3_aa: CASSPNQRDGASYEQYF
cdr3_nt: TGTGCCAGCTCACCCAACCAACGGGACGGGGCGTCCTACGAGCAGTACTTC

v_call: TRBV4-2
clone_size: once
d_call: .
j_call: TRBJ1-1
cdr3_aa: CASSQERRGDTEAFF
cdr3_nt: TGTGCCAGCAGCCAAGAAAGGAGGGGGGACACTGAAGCTTTCTTT

v_call: TRBV25-1
clone_size: .
d_call: .
j_call: TRBJ2-5
cdr3_aa: CASADHFQETQYF
cdr3_nt: TGTGCCAGCGCAGACCATTTCCAAGAGACCCAGTACTTC

v_call: TRBV9
clone_size: .
d_call: TRBD1
j_call: TRBJ2-1
cdr3_aa: CASSVGRDREKQFF
cdr3_nt: TGTGCCAGCAGCGTAGGTAGGGACAGGGAAAAGCAGTTCTTC

v_call: TRBV29-1
clone_size: .
d_call: .
j_call: TRBJ2-1
cdr3_aa: CSVEDPLSPLYNEQFF
cdr3_nt: TGCAGCGTTGAAGACCCCCTTTCTCCCCTTTACAATGAGCAGTTCTTC

v_call: TRBV11-2
clone_size: once
d_call: .
j_call: TRBJ1-3
cdr3_aa: CASSLLGRNPGNTIYF
cdr3_nt: TGTGCCAGCAGCTTATTAGGGAGAAATCCTGGAAACACCATATATTTT

v_call: TRBV19
clone_size: .
d_call: TRBD1
j_call: TRBJ2-7
cdr3_aa: CASSIDGQGKFEQYF
cdr3_nt: TGTGCCAGTAGTATAGATGGACAGGGGAAGTTCGAGCAGTACTTC

v_call: TRBV9
clone_size: .
d_call: .
j_call: TRBJ2-3
cdr3_aa: CASSVGGIRLDTQYF
cdr3_nt: TGTGCCAGCAGCGTAGGGGGTATAAGGTTAGATACGCAGTATTTT

v_call: TRBV27
clone_size: .
d_call: TRBD2
j_call: TRBJ2-1
cdr3_aa: CASSLQRGSYNEQFF
cdr3_nt: TGTGCCAGCAGTTTACAGCGGGGATCCTACAATGAGCAGTTCTTC

v_call: TRBV5-6
clone_size: once
d_call: TRBD1
j_call: TRBJ2-5
cdr3_aa: CASSSYRGFETQYF
cdr3_nt: TGTGCCAGCAGCTCATACAGGGGTTTCGAGACCCAGTACTTC

v_call: TRBV5-1
clone_size: .
d_call: TRBD1
j_call: TRBJ2-1
cdr3_aa: CASSVTGGSYNEQFF
cdr3_nt: TGCGCCAGCAGCGTGACAGGGGGCTCTTACAATGAGCAGTTCTTC

v_call: TRBV10-3
clone_size: .
d_call: .
j_call: TRBJ2-3
cdr3_aa: CAISESGSHPDTQYF
cdr3_nt: TGTGCCATCAGTGAGTCCGGCAGCCATCCAGATACGCAGTATTTT

v_call: TRBV14
clone_size: .
d_call: TRBD2
j_call: TRBJ2-7
cdr3_aa: CASSPGTRGEQYF
cdr3_nt: TGTGCCAGCAGCCCCGGGACTAGAGGCGAGCAGTACTTC

v_call: TRBV4-2
clone_size: .
d_call: .
j_call: TRBJ2-7
cdr3_aa: CASSQDPRTFYEQYF
cdr3_nt: TGTGCCAGCAGCCAAGATCCTCGGACTTTCTACGAGCAGTACTTC

v_call: TRBV7-9
clone_size: .
d_call: .
j_call: TRBJ2-1
cdr3_aa: CASSSPGLYNEQFF
cdr3_nt: TGTGCCAGCAGCTCTCCGGGCCTCTACAATGAGCAGTTCTTC

v_call: TRBV4-3
clone_size: .
d_call: TRBD2
j_call: TRBJ2-1
cdr3_aa: CASSLHQTSGSFNEQFF
cdr3_nt: TGCGCCAGCAGCCTACATCAGACTAGCGGGAGTTTCAATGAGCAGTTCTTC

v_call: TRBV5-4
clone_size: .
d_call: .
j_call: TRBJ1-1
cdr3_aa: CASSPIVGGSPEAFF
cdr3_nt: TGTGCCAGCAGCCCCATTGTGGGGGGCAGCCCTGAAGCTTTCTTT

v_call: TRBV27
clone_size: few
d_call: .
j_call: TRBJ2-1
cdr3_aa: CASRNINEQFF
cdr3_nt: TGTGCCAGCAGGAACATCAATGAGCAGTTCTTC